The present entry profiles one T cell receptor beta chain with its context. The entry originates in a study of blood T cell repertoires in COVID-19. Study overall: T cells, B-cell-depleted T cells, or PBMCs supplied cDNA or gDNA.

Germline values: CDR1 SGHAT, CDR2 FQDESV (reference sequence). This CDR3 has 12 residues. V shed 2 bases and J shed 5 bases, with 6 bases lying between them. TCRdb's copy holds only in-frame clones and misses some; the assay was immunoSEQ multiplex PCR. The sample holds fewer than 250,000 clones, approximately 80% seen once. The sample consisted of peripheral blood. V is TRBV11-1 and J is TRBJ1-1, with D uncertain. The receptor was isolated from a man aged 60 to 75 with COVID-19, enrolled during active disease. The DNA for the CDR3 is TGTGCCAGCAGCTTACTCGGGACTGAAGCTTTCTTT. Translated: CASSLLGTEAFF. The whole variable domain, remainder taken from reference TRBV11-1 and TRBJ1-1, is EAEVAQSPRYKITEKSQAVAFWCDPISGHATLYWYRQILGQGPELLVQFQDESVVDDSQLPKDRFSAERLKGVDSTLKIQPAELGDSAMYLCASSLLGTEAFFGQGTRLTVV.